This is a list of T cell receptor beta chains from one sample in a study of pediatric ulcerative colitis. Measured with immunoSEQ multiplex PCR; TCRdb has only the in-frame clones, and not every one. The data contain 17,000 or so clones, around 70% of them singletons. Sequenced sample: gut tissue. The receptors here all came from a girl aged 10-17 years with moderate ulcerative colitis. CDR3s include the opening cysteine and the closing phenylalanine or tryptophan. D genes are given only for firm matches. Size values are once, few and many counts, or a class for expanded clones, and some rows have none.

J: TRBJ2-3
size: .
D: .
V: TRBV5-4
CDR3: CASSLGGRSTDTQYF
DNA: TGTGCCAGCAGCTTGGGGGGACGGAGCACAGATACGCAGTATTTT

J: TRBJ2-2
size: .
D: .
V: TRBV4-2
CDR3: CASSPRASTGELFF
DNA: TGTGCCAGCAGCCCAAGGGCATCAACCGGGGAGCTGTTTTTT

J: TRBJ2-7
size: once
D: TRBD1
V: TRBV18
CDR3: CASSPQGQGGSEQYF
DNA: TGTGCCAGCTCACCTCAGGGACAGGGAGGCTCCGAGCAGTACTTC

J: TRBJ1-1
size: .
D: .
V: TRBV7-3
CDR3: CASSLYGGPLVNTEAFF
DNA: TGTGCCAGCAGCTTATATGGAGGACCCCTAGTGAACACTGAAGCTTTCTTT

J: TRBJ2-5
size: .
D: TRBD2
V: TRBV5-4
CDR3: CASSPAGGGALQTQYF
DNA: TGTGCCAGCAGCCCAGCAGGCGGGGGGGCCTTACAGACCCAGTACTTC

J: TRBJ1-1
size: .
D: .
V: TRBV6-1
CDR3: CASSERQALNTEAFF
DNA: TGTGCCAGCAGTGAACGACAGGCGCTGAACACTGAAGCTTTCTTT

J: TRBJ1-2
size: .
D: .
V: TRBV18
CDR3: CASSPPQYANYGYTF
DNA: TGTGCCAGCTCACCCCCACAGTACGCTAACTATGGCTACACCTTC

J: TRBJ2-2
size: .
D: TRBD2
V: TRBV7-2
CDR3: CASSLISGRAWGTGELFF
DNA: TGTGCCAGCAGCTTAATTAGCGGGAGGGCCTGGGGGACCGGGGAGCTGTTTTTT

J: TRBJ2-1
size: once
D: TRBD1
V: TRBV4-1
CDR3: CASSGAGTGGEDDEQFF
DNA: TGCGCCAGCAGCGGCGCCGGGACAGGGGGCGAGGACGATGAGCAGTTCTTC

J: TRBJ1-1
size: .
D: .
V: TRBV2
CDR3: CASSTDSNTEAFF
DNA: TGTGCCAGCAGTACGGACAGTAACACTGAAGCTTTCTTT

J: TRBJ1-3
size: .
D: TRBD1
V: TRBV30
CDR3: CAWSIHNRDRENTIYF
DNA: TGTGCCTGGAGTATTCATAACCGGGACAGGGAAAACACCATATATTTT

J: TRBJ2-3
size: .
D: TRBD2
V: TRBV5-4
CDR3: CASSLRTGGGTDTQYF
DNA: TGTGCCAGCAGCCTTCGTACGGGCGGGGGGACAGATACGCAGTATTTT

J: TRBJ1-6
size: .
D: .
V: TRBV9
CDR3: CASNTGAVNSPLHF
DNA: TGTGCCAGCAACACGGGGGCAGTTAATTCACCCCTCCACTTT

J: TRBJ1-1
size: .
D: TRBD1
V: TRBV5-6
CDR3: CASSLLGNRGRGTEAFF
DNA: TGTGCCAGCAGTTTGCTGGGGAACAGGGGTCGGGGCACTGAAGCTTTCTTT

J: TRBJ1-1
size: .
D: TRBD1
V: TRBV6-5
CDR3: CASSYHRQGNEAFF
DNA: TGTGCCAGCAGTTACCACCGACAGGGGAATGAAGCTTTCTTT

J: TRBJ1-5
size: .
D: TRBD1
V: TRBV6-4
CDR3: CASSETGGTNQPQHF
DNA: TGTGCCAGCAGTGAAACAGGGGGCACCAATCAGCCCCAGCATTTT

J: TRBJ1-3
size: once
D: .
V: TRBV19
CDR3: CASSISGVPGNTIYF
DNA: TGTGCCAGTAGTATAAGCGGGGTCCCTGGAAACACCATATATTTT

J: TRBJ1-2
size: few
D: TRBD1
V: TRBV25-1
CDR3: CASSAETGSYGYTF
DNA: TGTGCCAGCAGTGCCGAGACAGGGAGCTATGGCTACACCTTC

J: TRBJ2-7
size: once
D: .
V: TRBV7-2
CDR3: CASSLDFPTVQYF
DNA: TGTGCCAGCAGCTTAGACTTTCCTACGGTGCAGTACTTC

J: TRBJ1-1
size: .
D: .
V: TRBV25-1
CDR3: CASSGARGRGVKTEAFF
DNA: TGTGCCAGCAGTGGGGCACGGGGCAGGGGAGTAAAAACTGAAGCTTTCTTT

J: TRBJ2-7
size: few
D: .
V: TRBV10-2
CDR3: CASSEHPRLSYEQYF
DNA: TGCGCCAGCAGTGAACACCCTCGTCTCTCCTACGAGCAGTACTTC

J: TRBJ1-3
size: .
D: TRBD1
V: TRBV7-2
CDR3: CASSLGTGGNTIYF
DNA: TGTGCCAGCAGCTTAGGGACAGGGGGAAACACCATATATTTT

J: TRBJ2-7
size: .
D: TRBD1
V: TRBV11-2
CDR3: CASSTNRGSAYEQYF
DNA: TGTGCCAGCAGCACTAACAGGGGATCAGCCTACGAGCAGTACTTC

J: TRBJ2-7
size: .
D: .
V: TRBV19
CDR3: CASSRVKYYEQYF
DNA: TGTGCCAGTAGTAGGGTCAAATACTACGAGCAGTACTTC

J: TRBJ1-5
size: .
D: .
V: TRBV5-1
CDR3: CASSLDTGFDQPQHF
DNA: TGCGCCAGCAGCTTGGATACTGGGTTCGATCAGCCCCAGCATTTT

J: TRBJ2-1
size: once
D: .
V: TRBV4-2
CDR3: CASSPSGRGSGEQFF
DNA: TGTGCCAGCAGCCCCAGCGGGCGCGGGTCAGGTGAGCAGTTCTTC

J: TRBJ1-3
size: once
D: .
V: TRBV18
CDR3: CASSPPGVGYTTRNTIYF
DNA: TGTGCCAGCTCACCACCGGGCGTGGGTTACACTACTCGAAACACCATATATTTT

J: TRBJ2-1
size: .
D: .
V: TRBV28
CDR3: CASAGQLYNEQFF
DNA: TGTGCCAGTGCGGGACAGCTATACAATGAGCAGTTCTTC

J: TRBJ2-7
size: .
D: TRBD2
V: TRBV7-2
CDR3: CASSLEAGGPYEQYF
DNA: TGTGCCAGCAGCTTAGAGGCGGGGGGGCCCTACGAGCAGTACTTC

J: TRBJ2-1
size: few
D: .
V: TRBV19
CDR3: CASSGRPTSYNEQFF
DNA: TGTGCCAGTTCGGGACGTCCGACCTCCTACAATGAGCAGTTCTTC

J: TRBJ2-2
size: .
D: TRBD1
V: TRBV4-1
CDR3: CASSQGDRDTGELFF
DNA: TGCGCCAGCAGCCAAGGGGACAGGGACACCGGGGAGCTGTTTTTT

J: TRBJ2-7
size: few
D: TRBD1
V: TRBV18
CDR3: CASSREGQAYEQYF
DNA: TGTGCCAGCTCACGAGAGGGACAGGCCTACGAGCAGTACTTC

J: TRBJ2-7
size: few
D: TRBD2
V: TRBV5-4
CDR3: CASSLPGTRVYEQYF
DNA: TGTGCCAGCAGCCTTCCCGGGACTAGGGTCTACGAGCAGTACTTC

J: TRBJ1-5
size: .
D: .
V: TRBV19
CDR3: CVSGNQPQHF
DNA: TGTGTCTCGGGAAATCAGCCCCAGCATTTT

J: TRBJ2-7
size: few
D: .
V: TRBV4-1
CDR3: CASSQVPLDGLYEQYF
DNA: TGCGCCAGCAGCCAAGTCCCCCTGGACGGCCTCTACGAGCAGTACTTC

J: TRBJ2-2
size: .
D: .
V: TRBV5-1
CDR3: CASSLDPSGELFF
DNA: TGCGCCAGCAGCTTGGACCCATCCGGGGAGCTGTTTTTT

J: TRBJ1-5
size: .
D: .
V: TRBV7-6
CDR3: CASSARQTGQYSNQPQHF
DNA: TGTGCCAGCAGCGCCCGCCAGACAGGCCAATATAGCAATCAGCCCCAGCATTTT

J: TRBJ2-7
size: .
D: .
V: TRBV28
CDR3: CASSLPGYEQYF
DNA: TGTGCCAGCAGTTTGCCCGGTTACGAGCAGTACTTC

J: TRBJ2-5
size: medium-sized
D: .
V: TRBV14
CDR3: CASSLKEGTQYF
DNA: TGTGCCAGCAGCCTCAAGGAAGGGACCCAGTACTTC

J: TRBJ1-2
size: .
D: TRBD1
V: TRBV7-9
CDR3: CASSRPGTGDGYTF
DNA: TGTGCCAGCAGCAGGCCCGGGACAGGCGACGGCTACACCTTC

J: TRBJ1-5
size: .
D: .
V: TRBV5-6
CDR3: CASSFGWYSNQPQHF
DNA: TGTGCCAGCAGCTTTGGCTGGTATAGCAATCAGCCCCAGCATTTT

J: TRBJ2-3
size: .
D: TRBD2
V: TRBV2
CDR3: CASSKGLAGVDTQYF
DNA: TGTGCCAGCAGTAAGGGACTAGCGGGGGTGGATACGCAGTATTTT

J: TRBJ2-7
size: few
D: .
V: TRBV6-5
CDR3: CASRPNLYEQYF
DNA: TGTGCCAGCAGGCCGAATTTATACGAGCAGTACTTC

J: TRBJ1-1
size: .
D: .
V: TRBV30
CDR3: CAWSANQGTEAFF
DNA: TGTGCCTGGAGTGCCAACCAGGGGACTGAAGCTTTCTTT

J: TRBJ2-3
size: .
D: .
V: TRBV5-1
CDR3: CASSTQGSDTQYF
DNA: TGCGCCAGCAGCACCCAGGGTTCAGATACGCAGTATTTT

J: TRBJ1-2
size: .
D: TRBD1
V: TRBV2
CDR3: CASNPGGQPGGGYTF
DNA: TGTGCCAGCAATCCCGGGGGACAGCCCGGTGGTGGCTACACCTTC

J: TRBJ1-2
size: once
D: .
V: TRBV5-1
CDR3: CASSLVGSGDGYTF
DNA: TGCGCCAGCAGCTTGGTGGGGTCTGGGGATGGCTACACCTTC

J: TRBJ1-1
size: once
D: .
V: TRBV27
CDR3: CASSLGRNTEAFF
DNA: TGTGCCAGCAGTTTGGGGAGGAACACTGAAGCTTTCTTT

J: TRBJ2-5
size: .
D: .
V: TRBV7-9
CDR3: CASSSETRETQYF
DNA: TGTGCCAGCAGCTCAGAAACCCGGGAGACCCAGTACTTC

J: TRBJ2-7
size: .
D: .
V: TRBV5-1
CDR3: CASSSRDATLGQYF
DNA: TGCGCCAGCAGCTCCCGGGACGCCACTTTGGGGCAGTACTTC

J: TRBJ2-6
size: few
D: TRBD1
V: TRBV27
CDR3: CASSSTGVVANVLTF
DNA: TGTGCCAGCAGTTCTACAGGGGTAGTAGCCAACGTCCTGACTTTC

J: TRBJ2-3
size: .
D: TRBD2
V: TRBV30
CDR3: CAWSQRGTSGRVDTQYF
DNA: TGTGCCTGGAGTCAGAGAGGGACTAGCGGGAGAGTAGATACGCAGTATTTT

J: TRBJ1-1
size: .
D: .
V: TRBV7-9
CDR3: CASSLTRGEAEAFF
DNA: TGTGCCAGCAGCCTAACCCGGGGGGAGGCTGAAGCTTTCTTT

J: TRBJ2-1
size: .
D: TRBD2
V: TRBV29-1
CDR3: CSVGLAGGVEQFF
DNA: TGCAGCGTTGGGCTAGCGGGAGGGGTTGAGCAGTTCTTC

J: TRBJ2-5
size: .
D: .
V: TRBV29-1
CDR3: CSVDGSRETQYF
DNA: TGCAGCGTTGATGGGAGTAGGGAGACCCAGTACTTC